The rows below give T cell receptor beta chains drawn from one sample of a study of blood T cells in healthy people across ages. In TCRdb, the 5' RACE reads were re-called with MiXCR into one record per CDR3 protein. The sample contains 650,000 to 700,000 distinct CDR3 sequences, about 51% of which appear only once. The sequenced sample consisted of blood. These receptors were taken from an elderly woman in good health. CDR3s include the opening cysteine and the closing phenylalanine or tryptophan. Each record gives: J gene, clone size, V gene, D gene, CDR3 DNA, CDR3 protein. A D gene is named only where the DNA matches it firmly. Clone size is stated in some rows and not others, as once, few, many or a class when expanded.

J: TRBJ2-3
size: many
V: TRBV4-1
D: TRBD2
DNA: TGCGCCAGCAGCCAAGTCGTGGGACTAGCGGGCCCAGGAGATACGCAGTATTTT
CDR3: CASSQVVGLAGPGDTQYF

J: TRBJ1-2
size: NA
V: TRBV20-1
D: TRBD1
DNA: TGCAGTGCCTGGGACAGCAATAACTATGGCTACACCTTC
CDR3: CSAWDSNNYGYTF

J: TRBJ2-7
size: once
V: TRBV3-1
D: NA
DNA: TGTGCCAGCAGTCCCAAGGCGGGGGCAACCTACGAGCAGTACTTC
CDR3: CASSPKAGATYEQYF

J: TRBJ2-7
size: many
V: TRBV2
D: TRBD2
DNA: TGTGCCAGCACCCCGATGACTAGCGGGAAGTACGAGCAGTACTTC
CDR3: CASTPMTSGKYEQYF

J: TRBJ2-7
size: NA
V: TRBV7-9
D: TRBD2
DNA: TGTGCCATCTCTAGCGGGAGGGCGGTGGACAATGAGCAGTACTTC
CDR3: CAISSGRAVDNEQYF

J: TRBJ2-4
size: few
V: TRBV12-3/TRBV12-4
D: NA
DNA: TGTGCCAGCAGTCCAGAGGGGGGGGCCAAAAACATTCAGTACTTC
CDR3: CASSPEGGAKNIQYF

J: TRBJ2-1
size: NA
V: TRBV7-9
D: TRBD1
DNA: TGTGCCAGCAGCTTTCGACAGGGGTACGTTGAGCAGTTCTTC
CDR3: CASSFRQGYVEQFF

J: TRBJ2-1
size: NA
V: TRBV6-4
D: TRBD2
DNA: TGTGCCAGCAGTCCTTTAGCGGGAGGGCCGCGTGAGCAGTTCTTC
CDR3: CASSPLAGGPREQFF

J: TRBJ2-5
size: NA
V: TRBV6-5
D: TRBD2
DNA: TGTGCCAGCAGTGACGGGAGGGCAGTTAAGACCCAGTACTTC
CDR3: CASSDGRAVKTQYF

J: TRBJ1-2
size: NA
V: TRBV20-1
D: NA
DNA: TGCAGTGCTAGTGACCCGACGGGCCGGGGGAACTATGGCTACACCTTC
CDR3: CSASDPTGRGNYGYTF

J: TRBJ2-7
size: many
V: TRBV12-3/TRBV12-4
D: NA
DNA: TGTGCCAGCAGTTTAGAGTCCCCAGGGCCCTACGAGCAGTACTTC
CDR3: CASSLESPGPYEQYF

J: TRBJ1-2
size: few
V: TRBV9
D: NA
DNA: TGTGCCAGCAGCGCAGGGAAAAACTATGGCTACACCTTC
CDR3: CASSAGKNYGYTF

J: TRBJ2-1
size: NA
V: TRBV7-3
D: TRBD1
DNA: TGTGCCAGCAGCTTAACGGGGACAGGGCACAATGAGCAGTTCTTC
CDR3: CASSLTGTGHNEQFF

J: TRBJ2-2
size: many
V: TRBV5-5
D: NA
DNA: TGTGCCAGCAGCTTAGGGACGGCCGGGGAGCTGTTTTTT
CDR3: CASSLGTAGELFF

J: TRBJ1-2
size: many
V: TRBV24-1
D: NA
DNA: TGTGCCACGCAGCAGAGTGGGAACTATGGCTACACCTTC
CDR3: CATQQSGNYGYTF

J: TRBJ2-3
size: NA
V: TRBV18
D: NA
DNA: TGTGCCAGCTCACCACCGTTATCGTCCCGCACAGATACGCAGTATTTT
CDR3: CASSPPLSSRTDTQYF

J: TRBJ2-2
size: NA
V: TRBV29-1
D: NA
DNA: TGCAGCGTTCAGCACAGAACGAACACCGGGGAGCTGTTTTTT
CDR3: CSVQHRTNTGELFF

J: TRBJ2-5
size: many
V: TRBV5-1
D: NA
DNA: TGCGCCAGCAGCTTGGTGTCAGGGAGAGGAGAGACCCAGTACTTC
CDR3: CASSLVSGRGETQYF

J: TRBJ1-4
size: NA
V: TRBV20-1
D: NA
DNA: TGCGGATCTGGGGGGACTCCGGAGGGGAATGAAAAACTGTTTTTT
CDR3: CGSGGTPEGNEKLFF

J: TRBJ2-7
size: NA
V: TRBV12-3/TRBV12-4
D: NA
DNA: TGTGCCAGCAGTTTAGGGGCGGAGTCCTACGAGCAGTACTTC
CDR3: CASSLGAESYEQYF

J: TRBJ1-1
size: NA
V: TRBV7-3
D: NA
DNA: TGTGCCAGCAGCTTAAGGGCGGACCACACTGAAGCTTTCTTT
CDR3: CASSLRADHTEAFF

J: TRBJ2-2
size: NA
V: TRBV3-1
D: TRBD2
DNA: TGTGCCAGCCGGAGGACTAGCGGGATTCCAGCCCACACCGGGGAGCTGTTTTTT
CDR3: CASRRTSGIPAHTGELFF

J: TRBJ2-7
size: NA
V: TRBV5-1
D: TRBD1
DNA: TGCGCCAGCAGCACAAGACAGGGGCGCTACGAGCAGTACTTC
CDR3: CASSTRQGRYEQYF

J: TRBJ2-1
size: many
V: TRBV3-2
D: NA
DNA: TGTGCCAGCAGCCCTCAGGGCTATCTACAGTTCTTC
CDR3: CASSPQGYLQFF

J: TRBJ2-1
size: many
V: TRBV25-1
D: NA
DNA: TGTGCCAGCAGTGAATCCAGAAGGGGCGGTTACAATGAGCAGTTCTTC
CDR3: CASSESRRGGYNEQFF

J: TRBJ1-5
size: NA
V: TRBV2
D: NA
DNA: TGTGCCAGCGGTGAAGGAGGGCCCCAGCATTTT
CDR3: CASGEGGPQHF

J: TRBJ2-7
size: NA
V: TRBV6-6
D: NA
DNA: TGTGTCAGCAGTTACTATGCGGGTTCAGCCTACGGGCAGTACTTC
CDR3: CVSSYYAGSAYGQYF

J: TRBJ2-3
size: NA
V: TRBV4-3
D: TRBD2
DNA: TGCGCCAGCAGCCAAGATACTTCGGGACTAGCGGATAGCACAGATACGCAGTATTTT
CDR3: CASSQDTSGLADSTDTQYF

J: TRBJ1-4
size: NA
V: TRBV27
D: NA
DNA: TGTGCCAGCAGTTTCCACGGGACCCAAAATGAAAAACTGTTTTTT
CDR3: CASSFHGTQNEKLFF

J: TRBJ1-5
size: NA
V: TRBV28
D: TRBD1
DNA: TGTGCCAGCAGTCGACAGGGGGTGTTCCATCAGCCCCAGCATTTT
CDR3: CASSRQGVFHQPQHF

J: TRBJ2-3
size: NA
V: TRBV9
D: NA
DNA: TGTGCCAGCAGCGCCACGGAGGCGGCGACAGATACGCAGTATTTT
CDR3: CASSATEAATDTQYF

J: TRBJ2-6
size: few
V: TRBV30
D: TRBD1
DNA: TGTGCCTGGAGTGTACGGGACAGGGGTGTTATGGGGGCCAACGTCCTGACTTTC
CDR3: CAWSVRDRGVMGANVLTF

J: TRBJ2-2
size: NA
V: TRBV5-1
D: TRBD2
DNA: TGCGCCAGCCGCCGACTAGCGAGGAAGAACACCGGGGAGCTGTTTTTT
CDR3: CASRRLARKNTGELFF

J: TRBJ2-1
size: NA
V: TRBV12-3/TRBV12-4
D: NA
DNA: TGTGCCAGCAGCACACCCCCGGGTCGGGGGAGATACAATGAGCAGTTCTTC
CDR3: CASSTPPGRGRYNEQFF

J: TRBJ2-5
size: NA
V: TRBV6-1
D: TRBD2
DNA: TGTGCCAGCAGTGGGACTAGCGGGGGGGCAGAGACCCAGTACTTC
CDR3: CASSGTSGGAETQYF

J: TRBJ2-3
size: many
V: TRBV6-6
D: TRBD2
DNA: TGTGCCAGCAGGGGGACTAGCGGGGGTTGGGATACGCAGTATTTT
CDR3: CASRGTSGGWDTQYF

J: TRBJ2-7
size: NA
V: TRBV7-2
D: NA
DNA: TGTGCCAGTGGAGGCCGTTCCTACGAGCAGTACTTC
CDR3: CASGGRSYEQYF

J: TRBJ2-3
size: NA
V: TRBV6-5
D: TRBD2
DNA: TGTGCCAGCAGTTACTCCCGTTGGACTAGCGGGGGCCTCACAGATACGCAGTATTTT
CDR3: CASSYSRWTSGGLTDTQYF

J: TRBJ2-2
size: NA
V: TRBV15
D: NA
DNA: TGTGCCACCAGCAGTGGACAGCACCGGGAGCTGTTTTTT
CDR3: CATSSGQHRELFF

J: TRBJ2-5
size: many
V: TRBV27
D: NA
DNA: TGTGCCAGCAAACCGTCCCGGGACATCCAAGAGACCCAGTACTTC
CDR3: CASKPSRDIQETQYF

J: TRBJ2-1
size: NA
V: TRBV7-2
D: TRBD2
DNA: TGTGCCGGCAGCCCTGGGGGACTAGCCTCCAATGAGCAGTTCTTC
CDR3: CAGSPGGLASNEQFF

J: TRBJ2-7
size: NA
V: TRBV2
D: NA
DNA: TGTGCCAGCAGTGAAATGCAGTGGGAGCAGTACTTC
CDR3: CASSEMQWEQYF

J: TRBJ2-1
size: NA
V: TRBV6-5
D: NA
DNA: TGTGCCAGCAGTGGGGCGTGGACTTCTGAGCAGTTCTTC
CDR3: CASSGAWTSEQFF

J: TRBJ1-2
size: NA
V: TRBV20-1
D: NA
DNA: TGCAGTGCTCTTCGCCCGGACACCACGGGGGTAAACACCTTC
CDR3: CSALRPDTTGVNTF